Here is one TCR beta chain with its context. The target antigen is unknown. The CDR3 extends over 15 amino acids. Germline CDR1 reads GTSNPN; CDR2 reads SVGIG (reference sequence). V lost 0 bases and J lost 4; bases outside the gene matches: 5. Naive CD45RA+ and memory CD45RA-negative subsets were split from CD4+ cells. The data derive from a study of shared clonotypes between healthy human individuals. At the level of the study: The study used three CD4 naive, three CD4 memory, two CD8 naive and one CD8 memory plate per donor.

Sequenced by immunoSEQ multiplex PCR; TCRdb stores in-frame clones only, minus some. This sample carries 2 million to 2.5 million clones, around 95% of them seen once, and the ten largest clones take approximately 0.13%. Broader study findings: It was observed that approximately 5% of naive CD4 clonotypes were shared across several donors.

This chain links TRBV30 with TRBJ1-3; 8 bases are a match to TRBD1. The sequenced material came from naive CD4+ T cells sorted from blood. The subset here: CD45RA+ positively selected. The origin of this receptor is a man aged 18 to 29 in good health. CDR3 nucleotide sequence: TGTGCCTGGAGTGTAGCAGGGGGCCTCGGAAACACCATATATTTT. Its translation is CAWSVAGGLGNTIYF.